Presented here are 14 T cell receptor beta chains from one specimen sequenced in a study of blood T cell repertoires in COVID-19 (dated by TCRdb to between 2020 and 2021). Library preparation employed the immunoSEQ multiplex PCR assay. TCRdb limited this immuneACCESS table to in-frame rearrangements with V and J called. A share of clones is missing; checked studies link under half to unresolved V genes, and the rest is unexplained. The sample has roughly 340,000 clones on record, 80% to 90% of them singletons. Jointly, the top ten make up less than 1.2% of the sample. Sequencing was done on a sample of PBMCs or T cells enriched from blood (not recorded which). These receptor sequences come from a man in his late teens or twenties who had recovered from COVID-19.

The chain joins TRBV6-5 to TRBJ1-3; 11 bases line up with TRBD1. The CDR3 loop spans 15 amino acids. The V segment lost 4 bases and the J segment 8 bases; nucleotides outside the gene matches: 7. Germline CDR1 is MNHEY and CDR2 is SVGAGI. This CDR3 is CASSWLGQGGDTIYF. The CDR3 DNA reads TGTGCCAGCAGTTGGTTGGGACAGGGGGGAGACACCATATATTTT.

With respect to this clone: This same CDR3 is encoded by further DNA sequences in the sample. This rearrangement joins TRBV5-1 to TRBJ2-3, with D hard to call. The V and J ends lost 0 bases and 5 bases respectively, with 4 bases between them. CDR1 and CDR2 from the germline V gene are SGHRS and YFSETQ. There are 12 residues in the CDR3. CDR3 in DNA: TGCGCCAGCAGCTTGGATAGAGATACGCAGTATTTT. Encoded protein: CASSLDRDTQYF.

The V call is TRBV28, the J call TRBJ1-5, with 9 bases aligning to TRBD1. Unmatched junction bases numbered 5, after V lost 3 bases and J lost 2 bases. Germline V lookup: CDR1 MDHEN, CDR2 SYDVKM. CDR3 length equals 16 residues. CDR3 nucleotide sequence: TGTGCCAGCAGTTTCCCCGGGGACAGGGGCAATCAGCCCCAGCATTTT. Translated: CASSFPGDRGNQPQHF.

This chain uses TRBV28 with TRBJ2-7, with 7 positions matching TRBD1. The CDR3 runs 14 residues. Germline V gene lookup returns CDR1 MDHEN and CDR2 SYDVKM. V lost 6 bases to trimming and J lost 3 bases; unmatched junction nucleotides: 8. CDR3 coding DNA: TGTGCCAGCAGCCACCAGGGACAGTACTACGAGCAGTACTTC. It translates to CASSHQGQYYEQYF.

J is TRBJ1-3 and V is TRBV6-5, with D perhaps matching TRBD1 (5 bases). CDR3 length: 14 residues. Trimming pared 7 bases from V and 7 bases from J, leaving 17 bases between. CDR1 is MNHEY, CDR2 SVGAGI, per germline. CDR3 nucleotides: TGTGCCAGCAAGAGTACGGGGGTGGGGAACACCATATATTTT. Encoded protein: CASKSTGVGNTIYF.

As DNA, the CDR3 is TGCAGCGTTGAATCTCGGACTAGCGGGACGTACCAAGAGACCCAGTACTTC. It specifies CSVESRTSGTYQETQYF. This chain uses TRBV29-1 with TRBJ2-5, with 12 positions matching TRBD2. V lost 2 bases to trimming and J lost 0 bases; unmatched junction nucleotides: 7. Germline V gene lookup returns CDR1 SQVTM and CDR2 ANQGSEA. This CDR3 region has 17 residues.

The rearrangement joins TRBV27 to TRBJ1-1; TRBD1 matches at 10 bases. This CDR3 has 15 residues. Germline lookup yields CDR1 MNHEY and CDR2 SMNVEV (reference sequence). V dropped 5 bases and J dropped 3; count of bases not matched to a gene: 6. The CDR3 spells CASSISGTGDTEAFF. The CDR3 nucleotides read TGTGCCAGCAGTATCTCCGGGACAGGGGACACTGAAGCTTTCTTT.

V usage is TRBV7-8 and J usage is TRBJ1-3; 9 positions match TRBD1. V lost 2 bases, J lost 4 bases, and 6 bases stayed unmatched. There are 16 residues in the CDR3. From germline, CDR1 is SGHVS and CDR2 FQNEAQ. CDR3 region: CASSLLGTGLGNTIYF. The CDR3 region has the DNA TGTGCCAGCAGCTTATTAGGGACAGGGTTAGGAAACACCATATATTTT.

This clone was seen once. The J gene is TRBJ2-1, the V gene TRBV5-1; D not certain. The CDR3 runs to 13 residues. With 4 bases removed from V and 12 bases from J, the gap between germline ends came to 17 bases. Germline V gene lookup returns CDR1 SGHRS and CDR2 YFSETQ. The CDR3 bases are TGCGCCAGCAGCCCGGCTTCGGGTTTTGGGCAGTTCTTC. It yields the protein CASSPASGFGQFF.

This clone has a single count. J is TRBJ2-1 and V is TRBV24-1; no firm D call. The CDR3 runs to 13 residues. Looked up from germline, CDR1 is KGHDR and CDR2 is SFDVKD. V was shortened by 2 bases and J by 8 bases, with 9 bases between the two germline ends. CDR3 sequence (DNA): TGTGCCACCAGTGATTCCGCTTCGGATGAGCAGTTCTTC. Amino acid sequence: CATSDSASDEQFF.

This chain uses TRBV10-3 with TRBJ1-2; possible D gene TRBD1, 5 bases. The germline V gene encodes CDR1 ENHRY and CDR2 SYGVKD. The CDR3 is 13 residues long. Deletions cut 7 bases from V and 7 bases from J, with 16 bases between. The DNA for the CDR3 is TGTGCCATCACTCCGAACCAGGGAACTGGCTACACCTTC. Its translation is CAITPNQGTGYTF.

In its sample, this clone was seen many times. V and J are TRBV14 and TRBJ2-6; D perhaps matches TRBD1 (6 bases). Germline CDR1 is SGHDN and CDR2 is FVKESK. The V end was cut by 4 bases, the J end by 2 bases, with 9 bases between. This CDR3 comprises 15 residues. The CDR3 spells CASSPSGAGANVLTF. In nucleotides, the CDR3 is TGTGCCAGCAGCCCCTCAGGGGCTGGGGCCAACGTCCTGACTTTC.

The chain employs TRBV5-4 and TRBJ2-2, with 7 bases that match TRBD2. Losses at the gene ends were 3 bases for V and 9 bases for J; bases not matched to a gene: 11. There are 15 residues in the CDR3. Germline V gene lookup returns CDR1 SGHNT and CDR2 YYREEE (reference sequence). CDR3 nucleotides: TGTGCCAGCAGCTCGCCCGGGACTACGGACCGGGAGCTGTTTTTT. This sequence encodes CASSSPGTTDRELFF. The entire variable domain, with the rest obtained from reference TRBV5-4 and TRBJ2-2, is as follows: ETGVTQSPTHLIKTRGQQVTLRCSSQSGHNTVSWYQQALGQGPQFIFQYYREEENGRGNFPPRFSGLQFPNYSSELNVNALELDDSALYLCASSSPGTTDRELFFGEGSRLTVL.

The rearrangement joins TRBV5-1 to TRBJ1-1; no firm D call. The CDR3 sequence is 13 residues long. Germline CDR1 reads SGHRS; CDR2 reads YFSETQ. Trimming shortened V by 4 bases and J by 4 bases, and 11 bases separated the two germline ends. The CDR3 DNA follows: TGCGCCAGCAGCAATCGGGCGGGCACTGAAGCTTTCTTT. It is translated as CASSNRAGTEAFF.